The 21 T cell receptor beta chains below all came from one sample that was sequenced in a study of T cell repertoires in cytomegalovirus infection. One entry per CDR3 protein, called by TCRdb with MiXCR from the reads. The table has fewer than 300,000 distinct CDR3 sequences, about 23% seen once. Sequenced: PBMCs. All receptors derive from a human donor in good health (CMV status not recorded). Some clones in this sample may be carry-over from other donors' samples.

The chain uses TRBV24-1 and TRBJ2-7; TRBD1 matches 8 bases. From germline, CDR1 is KGHDR and CDR2 SFDVKD. The CDR3 is 15 amino acids. V shed 3 bases and J 3 bases; nucleotides not matched to a gene: 6. The CDR3 sequence: CATSDPGQGNYEQYF. Written as DNA, the CDR3 is TGTGCCACCAGTGATCCCGGACAGGGAAACTACGAGCAGTACTTC.

CDR3 nucleotides: TGCAGCGTTGCTCCACACAGCACAGATACGCAGTATTTT. Amino acids: CSVAPHSTDTQYF. This rearrangement joins TRBV29-1 to TRBJ2-3; the D is unclear. Germline V gene sequence: CDR1 SQVTM, CDR2 ANQGSEA. The ends were cut back, 4 bases at V and 0 bases at J, with 8 bases in the middle. The CDR3 consists of 13 residues.

This clonotype was observed a handful of times. The chain employs TRBV28 and TRBJ2-7; D is undetermined. Germline V gene sequence: CDR1 MDHEN, CDR2 SYDVKM. CDR3 length: 12 amino acids. V was cut by 6 bases and J by 3 bases, with 9 bases left in between. The CDR3 DNA sequence: TGTGCCAGCAGCCTCAAAATCTACGAGCAGTACTTC. Its translation: CASSLKIYEQYF.

This clonotype was seen at least ten times. The V gene is TRBV7-2, the J gene TRBJ2-6, with D tentatively TRBD1 (6 bases). This CDR3 region has 15 residues. The V gene's germline CDR1 is SGHTA and CDR2 FQGNSA. V shed 3 bases and J shed 7 bases, with 13 bases lying between them. In nucleotides, the CDR3 is TGTGCCAGCAGCTTTTGGACGGGACAAGCCAACGTCCTGACTTTC. The encoded protein is CASSFWTGQANVLTF.

This clonotype was picked up a small number of times. The CDR3 region is CASSQDWKGGIETQYF. For the CDR3, the DNA is TGCGCCAGCAGCCAAGATTGGAAGGGAGGAATCGAGACCCAGTACTTC. The chain has TRBV4-3 and TRBJ2-5; possible D gene TRBD2, 6 bases. Trimming stripped 0 bases from V and 5 bases from J, with 16 bases between. Germline-derived CDR1 and CDR2 are LGHNA and YSLEER. CDR3 length equals 16 residues.

There are many counts of this clonotype. The V gene is TRBV28, the J gene TRBJ1-2, with D maybe TRBD1 (6 bases). Germline V gene lookup returns CDR1 MDHEN and CDR2 SYDVKM. V was cut by 8 bases and J by 8 bases, with 18 bases left in between. The length of the CDR3 is 13 residues. CDR3 nucleotides: TGTGCCAGCGGCCAACAGGGCAGGGGAGGCTACACCTTC. This translates into CASGQQGRGGYTF.

The V and J genes are TRBV29-1 and TRBJ2-5, with TRBD2 matching over 7 bases. Trimming removed 6 bases from V and 3 bases from J; junction bases left unmatched: 4. The CDR3 is 12 amino acids. Germline CDR1 SQVTM, CDR2 ANQGSEA. The CDR3 is CSVRTREETQYF. Written as DNA, the CDR3 is TGCAGCGTACGGACTAGAGAAGAGACCCAGTACTTC.

This clonotype was detected a few times. The chain combines TRBV11-2 with TRBJ2-7; D remains unclear. Trimming shortened V by 3 bases and J by 5 bases, and 14 bases separated the two germline ends. CDR3 length equals 14 residues. The germline V gene has CDR1 SGHAT and CDR2 FQNNGV. The CDR3 DNA is TGTGCCAGCAGCTTCCCCGACTTCCGGCACGAGCAGTACTTC. Its translation: CASSFPDFRHEQYF. Full variable domain (outside the CDR3, taken from reference TRBV11-2 and TRBJ2-7): EAGVAQSPRYKIIEKRQSVAFWCNPISGHATLYWYQQILGQGPKLLIQFQNNGVVDDSQLPKDRFSAERLKGVDSTLKIQPAKLEDSAVYLCASSFPDFRHEQYFGPGTRLTVT.

Ten or more counts support this clonotype. J is TRBJ2-3 and V is TRBV7-8; unclear D gene. The germline V gene encodes CDR1 SGHVS and CDR2 FQNEAQ. The CDR3 has 12 amino acids. V gave up 2 bases and J gave up 6 bases, with 6 bases separating them. The CDR3 protein is CASSLSWDTQYF. DNA for the CDR3: TGTGCCAGCAGCTTAAGTTGGGATACGCAGTATTTT.

The chain joins TRBV29-1 to TRBJ2-5; tentatively, D is TRBD1 (5 bases). The V and J ends lost 5 bases and 5 bases respectively, with 12 bases between them. CDR3 length equals 12 residues. CDR1 is SQVTM and CDR2 is ANQGSEA in the germline V gene. CDR3 sequence reads: CSVLLQAETQYF. CDR3 DNA: TGCAGCGTTTTATTACAGGCGGAGACCCAGTACTTC.

This clonotype was seen many times. The chain employs TRBV7-8 and TRBJ2-7; D is possibly TRBD2 (7 bases). This CDR3 contains 14 residues. In germline, CDR1 is SGHVS, CDR2 FQNEAQ. V shed 5 bases and J shed 1 base, with 12 bases lying between them. CDR3 protein: CASSPGGQSYEQYF. The CDR3 bases are TGTGCCAGCAGCCCGGGGGGACAATCCTACGAGCAGTACTTC.

This clonotype has more than one count but fewer than ten. This chain links TRBV7-2 with TRBJ1-6; weak D call: TRBD1 (5 bases). The CDR3 consists of 18 residues. V lost 5 bases, J lost 3 bases, and 20 bases lay in between. The germline CDR1 and CDR2 sequences are SGHTA and FQGNSA. This chain's CDR3 is CASSPATYGQSYNSPLHF. CDR3 DNA: TGTGCCAGCAGCCCTGCCACATACGGACAAAGCTATAATTCACCCCTCCACTTT.

Many counts were recorded for this clonotype. The rearrangement links TRBV7-2 to TRBJ1-5, with no clear D. CDR1 and CDR2 from the germline V gene are SGHTA and FQGNSA. The CDR3 runs to 14 residues. V dropped 2 bases and J dropped 4 bases, with 9 bases sitting between them. The CDR3, as DNA: TGTGCCAGCAGCTTATGGCCGGGGAATCAGCCCCAGCATTTT. Translated, it gives CASSLWPGNQPQHF.

The chain uses TRBV7-8 and TRBJ1-6; TRBD1 is a possible D gene (5 bases). CDR1 and CDR2 from the germline V gene are SGHVS and FQNEAQ. The V gene lost 3 bases and the J gene lost 7 bases, with 19 bases spanning the gap. CDR3 length: 17 amino acids. The CDR3 DNA follows: TGTGCCAGCAGCTTCACGTCCGGCGGGACTAAAAATTCACCCCTCCACTTT. This translates into CASSFTSGGTKNSPLHF.

This chain uses TRBV5-5 with TRBJ2-7, with D perhaps matching TRBD2 (5 bases). V gave up 4 bases and J gave up 3 bases, with 14 bases separating them. Germline CDR1 SGHKS, CDR2 YYEKEE (reference sequence). The CDR3 is made up of 14 amino acids. The CDR3 spells CASSAGAGYYEQYF. The CDR3 DNA follows: TGTGCCAGCAGCGCGGGTGCTGGCTACTACGAGCAGTACTTC.

In this sample, this clonotype turned up a few times. The genes are TRBV4-3 and TRBJ1-2, with D maybe TRBD1 (5 bases). The V gene lost 3 bases and the J gene lost 8 bases, with 13 bases spanning the gap. Germline CDR1 reads LGHNA; CDR2 reads YSLEER. This CDR3 has 13 amino acids. CDR3 DNA: TGCGCCAGCAGCCACCCCGGGCAGGGCGGCTACACCTTC. It codes for CASSHPGQGGYTF.

V usage is TRBV9 and J usage is TRBJ2-2; tentatively, D is TRBD1 or TRBD2 (5 bases each). The V and J ends lost 3 bases and 7 bases respectively, with 16 bases between them. CDR1 SGDLS and CDR2 YYNGEE come from the germline V gene. This CDR3 contains 15 residues. DNA for the CDR3: TGTGCCAGCAGCGCCCGGGACCGGAGGAGCGGGGAGCTGTTTTTT. Amino acids: CASSARDRRSGELFF.

In its sample, this clonotype was seen a few times. This chain connects TRBV11-2 to TRBJ2-7; the D call may be TRBD1 or TRBD2 (6 bases each). The V gene's germline CDR1 is SGHAT and CDR2 FQNNGV. This CDR3 spans 16 amino acids. V lost 5 bases and J 0 bases, leaving 17 bases between the germline ends. CDR3 in DNA: TGTGCCAGCAGCCCTGGGAGGTGGGGGCGCTCCTACGAGCAGTACTTC. Its protein product is CASSPGRWGRSYEQYF.

This clonotype was detected ten times or more. J is TRBJ2-4 and V is TRBV7-2, with D perhaps matching TRBD1 (5 bases). Trimming pared 3 bases from V and 6 bases from J, leaving 12 bases between. The CDR3 totals 14 residues. Germline loops: CDR1 SGHTA, CDR2 FQGNSA. CDR3 in amino acids: CASSFRWGGNIQYF. The CDR3, as DNA: TGTGCCAGCAGCTTCCGTTGGGGCGGAAACATTCAGTACTTC.

This clonotype was detected only once. J is TRBJ2-5 and V is TRBV10-3; 8 bases are shared with TRBD2. V was pared by 10 bases and J by 3 bases, with 13 bases of the junction left unmatched. The CDR3 sequence is 15 residues long. Germline CDR1 ENHRY, CDR2 SYGVKD. CDR3 DNA: TGTGCCACCGCCCCCGAGCGGGGGCGGGAAGAGACCCAGTACTTC. Translated, it gives CATAPERGREETQYF.

The J gene is TRBJ1-2, the V gene TRBV20-1; 7 nucleotides agree with TRBD1. CDR3 size: 13 residues. With 6 bases clipped from V and 5 bases from J, the junction kept 9 bases outside the gene matches. Germline values: CDR1 DFQATT, CDR2 SNEGSKA (reference sequence). The CDR3 is CSAPPGQIYGYTF. As DNA, the CDR3 is TGCAGTGCCCCCCCGGGACAGATATATGGCTACACCTTC.